This T cell receptor (beta chain) was observed in a study of beta chain features in type 1 diabetes. Overall study results and limits: Patients with Type 1 diabetes showed moderately but significantly shorter TCRB CDR3s in all four CD4+ subsets.

The authors reverse transcribed all of the isolated RNA, so sequencing captured expressed TCRB transcripts. The study sequenced naive, central memory and regulatory T cell samples to an average of about 3.5 million reads. The method was immunoSEQ multiplex PCR; TCRdb's version includes in-frame clones alone and lacks a portion of them. The repertoire includes tens of thousands of clones, around 49% of them detected once, and around 0.7% sits in the top ten. The authors took one heparinised blood draw, averaging about 120 mL, from each donor. Trimming shortened V by 0 bases and J by 15 bases, and 16 bases separated the two germline ends. Per the germline V gene, CDR1 is SGHDT and CDR2 is YYEEEE. This CDR3 comprises 13 residues. Points on this clone: Its matching antigen is unknown.

This clonotype was sampled from a man aged 25-45 years with type 1 diabetes. Sequenced: central memory CD4+ T cells from blood. The rearrangement uses TRBV5-6 and TRBJ2-1; D might be TRBD2 (5 bases). The CDR3 DNA follows: TGTGCCAGCAGCTTGGCCTCAGGACTCATCGGGTTCTTC. It codes for CASSLASGLIGFF. Together with reference TRBV5-6 and TRBJ2-1, the CDR3 gives the full variable domain: DAGVTQSPTHLIKTRGQQVTLRCSPKSGHDTVSWYQQALGQGPQFIFQYYEEEERQRGNFPDRFSGHQFPNYSSELNVNALLLGDSALYLCASSLASGLIGFFGPGTRLTVL.